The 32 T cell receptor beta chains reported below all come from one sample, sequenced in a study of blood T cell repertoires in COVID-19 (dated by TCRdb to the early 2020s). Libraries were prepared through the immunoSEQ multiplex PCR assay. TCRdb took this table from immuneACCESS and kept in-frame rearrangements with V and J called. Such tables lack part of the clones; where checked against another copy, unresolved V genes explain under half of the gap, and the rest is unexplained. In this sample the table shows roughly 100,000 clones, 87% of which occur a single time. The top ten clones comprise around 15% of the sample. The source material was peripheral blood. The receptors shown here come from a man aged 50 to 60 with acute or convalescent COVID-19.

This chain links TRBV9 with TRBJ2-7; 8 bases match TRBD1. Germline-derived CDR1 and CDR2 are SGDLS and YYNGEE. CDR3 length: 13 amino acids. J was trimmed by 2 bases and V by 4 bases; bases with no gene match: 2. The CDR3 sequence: CASSPGQAYEQYF. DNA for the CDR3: TGTGCCAGCAGCCCGGGACAGGCCTACGAGCAGTACTTC.

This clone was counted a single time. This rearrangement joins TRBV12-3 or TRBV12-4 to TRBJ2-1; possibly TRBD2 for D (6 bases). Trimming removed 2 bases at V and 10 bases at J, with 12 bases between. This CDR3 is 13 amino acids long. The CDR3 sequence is CASSLFRLAEQFF. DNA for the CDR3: TGTGCCAGCAGTTTATTCCGTCTAGCGGAGCAGTTCTTC.

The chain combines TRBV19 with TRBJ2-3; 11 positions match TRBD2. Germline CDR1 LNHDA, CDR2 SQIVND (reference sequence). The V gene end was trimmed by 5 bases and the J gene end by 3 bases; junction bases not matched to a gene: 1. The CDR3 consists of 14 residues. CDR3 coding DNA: TGTGCCAGTAGTGCTAGCGGGAGGACAGATACGCAGTATTTT. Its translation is CASSASGRTDTQYF. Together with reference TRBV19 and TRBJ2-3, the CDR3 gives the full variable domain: DGGITQSPKYLFRKEGQNVTLSCEQNLNHDAMYWYRQDPGQGLRLIYYSQIVNDFQKGDIAEGYSVSREKKESFPLTVTSAQKNPTAFYLCASSASGRTDTQYFGPGTRLTVL.

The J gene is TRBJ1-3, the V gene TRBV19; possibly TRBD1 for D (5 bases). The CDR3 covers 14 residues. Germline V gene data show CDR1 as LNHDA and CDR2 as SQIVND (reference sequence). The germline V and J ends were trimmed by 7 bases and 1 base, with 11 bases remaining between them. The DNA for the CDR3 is TGTGCCAGTATTCCCCGGGGGTCTGGAAACACCATATATTTT. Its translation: CASIPRGSGNTIYF. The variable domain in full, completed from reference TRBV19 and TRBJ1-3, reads DGGITQSPKYLFRKEGQNVTLSCEQNLNHDAMYWYRQDPGQGLRLIYYSQIVNDFQKGDIAEGYSVSREKKESFPLTVTSAQKNPTAFYLCASIPRGSGNTIYFGEGSWLTVV.

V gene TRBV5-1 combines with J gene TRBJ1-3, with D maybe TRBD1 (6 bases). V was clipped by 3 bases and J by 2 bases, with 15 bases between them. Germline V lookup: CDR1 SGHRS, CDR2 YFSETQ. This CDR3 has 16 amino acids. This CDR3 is CASSSSTTGTGNTIYF. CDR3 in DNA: TGCGCCAGCAGCTCCAGTACTACAGGGACTGGAAACACCATATATTTT.

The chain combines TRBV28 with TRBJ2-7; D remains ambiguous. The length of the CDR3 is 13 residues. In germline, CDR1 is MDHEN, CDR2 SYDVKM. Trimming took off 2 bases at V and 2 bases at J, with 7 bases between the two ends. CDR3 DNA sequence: TGTGCCAGCAGTTTACAACACCCCTACGAGCAGTACTTC. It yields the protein CASSLQHPYEQYF.

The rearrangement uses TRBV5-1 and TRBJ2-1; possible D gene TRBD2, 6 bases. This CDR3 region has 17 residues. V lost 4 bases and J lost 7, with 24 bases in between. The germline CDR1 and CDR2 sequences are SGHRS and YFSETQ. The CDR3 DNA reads TGCGCCAGCAGCCGGGGAGGCGGGAAGCCGGTAGATAATGAGCAGTTCTTC. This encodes CASSRGGGKPVDNEQFF.

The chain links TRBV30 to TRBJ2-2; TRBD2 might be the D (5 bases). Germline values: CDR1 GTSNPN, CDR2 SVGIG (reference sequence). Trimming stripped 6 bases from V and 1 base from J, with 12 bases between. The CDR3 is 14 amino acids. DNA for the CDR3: TGTGCCTGTTGGAGGATCGGGAACACCGGGGAGCTGTTTTTT. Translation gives CACWRIGNTGELFF.

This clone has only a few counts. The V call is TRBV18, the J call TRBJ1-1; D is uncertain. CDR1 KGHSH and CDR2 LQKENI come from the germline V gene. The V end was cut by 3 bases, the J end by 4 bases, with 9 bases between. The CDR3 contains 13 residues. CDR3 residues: CASSPPSSTEAFF. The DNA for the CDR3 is TGTGCCAGCTCACCCCCTTCGAGCACTGAAGCTTTCTTT.

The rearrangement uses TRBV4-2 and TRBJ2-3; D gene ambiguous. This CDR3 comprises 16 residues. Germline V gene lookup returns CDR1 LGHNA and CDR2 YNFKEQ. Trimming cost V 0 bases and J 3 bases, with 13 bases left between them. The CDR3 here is CASSQESAPRTDTQYF. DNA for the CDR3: TGTGCCAGCAGCCAAGAGAGCGCACCTAGGACAGATACGCAGTATTTT.

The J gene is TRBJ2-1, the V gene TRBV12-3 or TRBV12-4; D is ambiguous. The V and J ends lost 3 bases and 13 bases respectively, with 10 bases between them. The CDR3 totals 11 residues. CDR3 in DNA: TGTGCCAGCAGTTTGCTTCCGCGTCAGTTCTTC. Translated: CASSLLPRQFF.

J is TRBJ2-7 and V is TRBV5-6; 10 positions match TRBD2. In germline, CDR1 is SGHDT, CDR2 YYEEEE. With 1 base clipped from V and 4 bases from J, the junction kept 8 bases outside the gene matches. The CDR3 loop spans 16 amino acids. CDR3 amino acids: CASSLPRASGSYEQYF. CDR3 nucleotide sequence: TGTGCCAGCAGCTTGCCCCGGGCTAGCGGGAGTTACGAGCAGTACTTC.

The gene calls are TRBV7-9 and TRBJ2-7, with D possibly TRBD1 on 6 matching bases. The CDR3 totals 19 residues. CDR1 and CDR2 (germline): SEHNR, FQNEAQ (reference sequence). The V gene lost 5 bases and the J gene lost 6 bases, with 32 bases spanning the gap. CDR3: CASSPRATSGTPPFGEQYF. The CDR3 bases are TGTGCCAGCAGCCCCAGGGCCACCTCCGGGACACCACCGTTCGGCGAGCAGTACTTC. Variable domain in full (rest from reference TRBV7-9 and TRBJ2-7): DTGVSQNPRHKITKRGQNVTFRCDPISEHNRLYWYRQTLGQGPEFLTYFQNEAQLEKSRLLSDRFSAERPKGSFSTLEIQRTEQGDSAMYLCASSPRATSGTPPFGEQYFGPGTRLTVT.

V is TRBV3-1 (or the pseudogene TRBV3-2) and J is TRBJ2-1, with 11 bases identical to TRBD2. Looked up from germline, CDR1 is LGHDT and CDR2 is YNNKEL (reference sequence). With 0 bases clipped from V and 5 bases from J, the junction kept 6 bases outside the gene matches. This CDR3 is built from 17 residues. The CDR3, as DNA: TGTGCCAGCAGCCAAGATGGGACTAGCGGCCGGGACAATGAGCAGTTCTTC. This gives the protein CASSQDGTSGRDNEQFF.

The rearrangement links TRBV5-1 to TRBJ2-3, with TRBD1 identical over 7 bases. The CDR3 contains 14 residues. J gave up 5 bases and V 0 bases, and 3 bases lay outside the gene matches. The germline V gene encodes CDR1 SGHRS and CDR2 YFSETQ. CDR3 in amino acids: CASSLGQGIDTQYF. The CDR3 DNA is TGCGCCAGCAGCTTGGGACAGGGTATAGATACGCAGTATTTT.

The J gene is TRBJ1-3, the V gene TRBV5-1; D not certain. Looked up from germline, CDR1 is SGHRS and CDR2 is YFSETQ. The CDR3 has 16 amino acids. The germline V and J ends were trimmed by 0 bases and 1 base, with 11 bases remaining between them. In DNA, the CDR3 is TGCGCCAGCAGCTTGGAGGAGGTTATTTCTGGAAACACCATATATTTT. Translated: CASSLEEVISGNTIYF.

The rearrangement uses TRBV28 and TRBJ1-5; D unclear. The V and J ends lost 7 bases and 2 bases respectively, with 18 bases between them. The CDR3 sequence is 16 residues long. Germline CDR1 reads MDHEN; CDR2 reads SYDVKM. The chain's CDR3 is CASINLGPVGNQPQHF. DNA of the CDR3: TGTGCCAGCATTAACCTTGGGCCGGTGGGCAATCAGCCCCAGCATTTT. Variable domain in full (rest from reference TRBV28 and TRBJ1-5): DVKVTQSSRYLVKRTGEKVFLECVQDMDHENMFWYRQDPGLGLRLIYFSYDVKMKEKGDIPEGYSVSREKKERFSLILESASTNQTSMYLCASINLGPVGNQPQHFGDGTRLSIL.

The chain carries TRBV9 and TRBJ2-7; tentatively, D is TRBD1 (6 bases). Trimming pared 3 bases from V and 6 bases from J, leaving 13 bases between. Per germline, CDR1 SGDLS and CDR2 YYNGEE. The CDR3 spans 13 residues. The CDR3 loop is CASSGTGSGEQYF. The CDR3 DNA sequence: TGTGCCAGCAGCGGTACAGGGTCTGGCGAGCAGTACTTC.

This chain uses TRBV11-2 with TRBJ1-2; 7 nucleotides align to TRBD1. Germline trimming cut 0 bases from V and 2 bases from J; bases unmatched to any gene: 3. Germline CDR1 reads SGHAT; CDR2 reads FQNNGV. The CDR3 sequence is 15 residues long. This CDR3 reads CASSLDPGGNYGYTF. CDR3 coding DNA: TGTGCCAGCAGCTTAGATCCAGGGGGGAACTATGGCTACACCTTC.

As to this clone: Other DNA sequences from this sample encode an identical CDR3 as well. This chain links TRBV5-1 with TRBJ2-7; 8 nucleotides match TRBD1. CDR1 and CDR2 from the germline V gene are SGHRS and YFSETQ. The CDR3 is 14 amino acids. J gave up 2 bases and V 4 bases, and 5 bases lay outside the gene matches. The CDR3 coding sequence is TGCGCCAGCAGCCAAGGACAGGGCGCCTACGAGCAGTACTTC. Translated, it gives CASSQGQGAYEQYF.

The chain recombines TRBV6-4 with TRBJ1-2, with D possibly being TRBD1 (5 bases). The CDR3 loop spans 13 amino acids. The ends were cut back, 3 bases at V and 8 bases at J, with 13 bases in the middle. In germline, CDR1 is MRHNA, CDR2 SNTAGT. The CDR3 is CASSEEAGIGYTF. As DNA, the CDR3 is TGTGCCAGCAGTGAAGAGGCAGGGATCGGCTACACCTTC.

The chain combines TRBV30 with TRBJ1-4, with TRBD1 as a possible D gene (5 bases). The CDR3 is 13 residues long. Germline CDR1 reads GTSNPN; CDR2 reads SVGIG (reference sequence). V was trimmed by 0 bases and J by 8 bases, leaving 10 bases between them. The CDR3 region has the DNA TGTGCCTGGAGTGTACTCAGGGTCGAAAAACTGTTTTTT. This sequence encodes CAWSVLRVEKLFF.

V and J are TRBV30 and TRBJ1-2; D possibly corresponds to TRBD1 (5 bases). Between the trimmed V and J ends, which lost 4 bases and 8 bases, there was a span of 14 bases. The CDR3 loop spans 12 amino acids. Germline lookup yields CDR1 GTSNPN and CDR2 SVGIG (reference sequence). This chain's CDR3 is CAWNLGEGGYTF. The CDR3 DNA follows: TGTGCCTGGAACCTAGGGGAGGGAGGCTACACCTTC.

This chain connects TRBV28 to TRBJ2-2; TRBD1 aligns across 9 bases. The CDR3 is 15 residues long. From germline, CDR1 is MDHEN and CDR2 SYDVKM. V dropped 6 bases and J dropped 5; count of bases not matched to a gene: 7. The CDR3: CASSLRDRETGELFF. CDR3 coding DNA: TGTGCCAGCAGCCTCCGGGACAGGGAGACCGGGGAGCTGTTTTTT.

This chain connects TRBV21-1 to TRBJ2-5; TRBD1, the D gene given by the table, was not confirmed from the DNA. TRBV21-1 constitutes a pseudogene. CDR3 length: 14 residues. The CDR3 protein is CASSRDRDQETQYF. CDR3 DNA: TGTGCCAGCAGCCGGGACAGGGACCAAGAGACCCAGTACTTC.

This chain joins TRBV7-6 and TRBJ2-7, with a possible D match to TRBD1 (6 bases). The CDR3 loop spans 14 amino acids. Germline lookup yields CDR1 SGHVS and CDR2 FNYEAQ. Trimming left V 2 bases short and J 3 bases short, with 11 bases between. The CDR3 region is CASSLSGQYYEQYF. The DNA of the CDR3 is TGTGCCAGCAGCTTATCGGGACAATACTACGAGCAGTACTTC.

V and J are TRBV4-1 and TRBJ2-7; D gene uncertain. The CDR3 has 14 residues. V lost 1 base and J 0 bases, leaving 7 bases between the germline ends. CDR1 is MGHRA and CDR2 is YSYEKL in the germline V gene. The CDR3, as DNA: TGCGCCAGCAGCCAAGGCCTACTCTCCTACGAGCAGTACTTC. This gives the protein CASSQGLLSYEQYF.

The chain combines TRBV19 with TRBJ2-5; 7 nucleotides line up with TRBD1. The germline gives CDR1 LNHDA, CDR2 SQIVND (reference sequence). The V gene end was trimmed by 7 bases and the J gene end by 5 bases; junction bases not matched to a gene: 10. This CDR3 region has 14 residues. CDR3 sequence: CASTDRADGETQYF. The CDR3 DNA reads TGTGCCAGTACCGACAGGGCGGACGGGGAGACCCAGTACTTC.

The DNA of the CDR3 is TGTGCCAGCAGCTTGAGTCAGCGGAACACTGAAGCTTTCTTT. It codes for CASSLSQRNTEAFF. The genes are TRBV5-5 and TRBJ1-1; D not resolved. Trimming took 1 base from V and 1 from J, leaving 8 bases between them. The CDR3 loop spans 14 amino acids. The germline V gene has CDR1 SGHKS and CDR2 YYEKEE (reference sequence).

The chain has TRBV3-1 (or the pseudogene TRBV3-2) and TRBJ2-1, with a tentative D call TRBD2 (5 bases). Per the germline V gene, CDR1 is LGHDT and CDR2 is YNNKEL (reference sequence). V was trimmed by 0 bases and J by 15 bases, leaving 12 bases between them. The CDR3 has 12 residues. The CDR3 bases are TGTGCCAGCAGCCAAGACGGGGTCGGACGGTTCTTC. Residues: CASSQDGVGRFF.

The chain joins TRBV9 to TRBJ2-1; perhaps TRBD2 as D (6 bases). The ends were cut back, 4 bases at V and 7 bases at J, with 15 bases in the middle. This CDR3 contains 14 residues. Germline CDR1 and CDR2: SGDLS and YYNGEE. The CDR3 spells CASSFGTGGNEQFF. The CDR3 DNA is TGTGCCAGCAGCTTTGGGACTGGCGGGAATGAGCAGTTCTTC.

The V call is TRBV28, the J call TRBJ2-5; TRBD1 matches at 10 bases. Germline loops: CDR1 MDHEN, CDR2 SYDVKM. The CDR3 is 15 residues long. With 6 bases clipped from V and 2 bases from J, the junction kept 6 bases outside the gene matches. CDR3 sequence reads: CASRQDRGQQETQYF. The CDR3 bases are TGTGCCAGCAGACAAGACAGGGGGCAACAAGAGACCCAGTACTTC.